Sequencing of this T cell receptor beta chain was carried out in a study of blood T cell repertoires in COVID-19. Study at large: Samples representing acute and convalescent COVID-19 were sourced from the United States, Italy and Spain. T cells, B-cell-depleted T cells, or PBMCs supplied cDNA or gDNA.

In the source study's methods: Estimates of nucleated cell counts were drawn from the amplification of reference gene primers. Profiling relied on immunoSEQ multiplex PCR, and the TCRdb table lists in-frame clones only, not all of them. From that table come the V and J calls and clone size; the DNA was used to work out D and trimming. The sample consists of fewer than 150,000 clones, 75% to 90% of them appearing once. Trimming shortened V by 6 bases and J by 9 bases, and 24 bases separated the two germline ends. CDR3 length: 15 residues. Germline CDR1 MNHEY, CDR2 SVGAGI. The rearrangement links TRBV6-5 to TRBJ2-7; D remains unclear. The receptor's source is a human donor in a cohort sampled during active COVID-19. Sequencing was carried out using peripheral blood. CDR3 amino acids: CASSSIGAKLSRQYF. Here the CDR3 DNA reads TGTGCCAGCAGCTCGATCGGAGCAAAATTATCTAGGCAGTACTTC.